What follows describes a single T cell receptor (beta chain). Its antigen is unknown. This entry is derived from a study of response to subunit inactivated influenza vaccine. Study-level points and caveats: It was the authors' suggestion that each seasonal influenza vaccination recruits few new T cells.

TCRdb reprocessed the RT-PCR reads with MiXCR, giving one entry per CDR3 protein. The repertoire holds approximately 500,000 distinct CDR3 sequences, with under 30% as singletons. Germline V lookup: CDR1 SEHNR, CDR2 FQNEAQ (reference sequence). This CDR3 spans 14 amino acids. V gave up 2 bases and J gave up 0 bases, with 7 bases separating them. The same sample was also studied in work on T cells expressing NK-cell markers. As that report states: Generation of TCR beta cDNA was performed by 5'RACE template switching incorporating UMIs.

The rearrangement uses TRBV7-9 and TRBJ1-1, with D unresolved. The sequence came from a man aged 50-60 years who received an inactivated influenza vaccine. The material sequenced was CD4+ T cells sorted from PBMCs, taken approximately 12 days after vaccination. In DNA form, the CDR3 reads TGTGCCAGCAGCTTATCGACCATGAACACTGAAGCTTTCTTT. Residues: CASSLSTMNTEAFF.